A single sample gave rise to the 8 T cell receptor beta chains below, sequenced in a study of identical twins. TCRdb passed the 5' RACE reads through MiXCR, listing each CDR3 protein once. This repertoire shows around 240,000 distinct CDR3 sequences, about 7% found once; its top ten account for 3% to 4%. These same data were also listed under a study on yellow fever vaccine responses in identical twins.

What was sequenced was memory (CD45RO+) T cells sorted from blood. Every receptor here comes from a woman aged 18-29 years in good health.

In this sample, this clonotype turned up a few times. J is TRBJ2-5 and V is TRBV9; D is unresolved. Deletions cut 0 bases from V and 0 bases from J, with 6 bases between. Germline CDR1 is SGDLS and CDR2 is YYNGEE. This CDR3 has 14 amino acids. CDR3 nucleotides: TGTGCCAGCAGCGTAGGCGGAAACCAAGAGACCCAGTACTTC. Protein sequence: CASSVGGNQETQYF.

This clonotype was observed at least ten times. The chain is built from TRBV2 and TRBJ2-5, with 8 positions matching TRBD1. The V segment lost 5 bases and the J segment 5 bases; nucleotides outside the gene matches: 16. This CDR3 spans 17 amino acids. From germline, CDR1 is SNHLY and CDR2 FYNNEI. For the CDR3, the DNA is TGTGCCAGCAGTAAACTAGGACAGGGCATTTCTCAGGAGACCCAGTACTTC. Protein sequence: CASSKLGQGISQETQYF.

In its sample, this clonotype was seen many times. The chain couples TRBV9 to TRBJ2-1, with 12 positions matching TRBD1. Germline V lookup: CDR1 SGDLS, CDR2 YYNGEE. The CDR3 totals 15 residues. The J segment lost 9 bases and the V segment lost 2 bases, leaving 6 bases of the junction unmatched. The DNA for the CDR3 is TGTGCCAGCAGCGTGTTGGGACAGGGGGCCGGTGAGCAGTTCTTC. Translated, it gives CASSVLGQGAGEQFF.

The table lists this clonotype with a few counts. The chain carries TRBV5-1 and TRBJ1-1; unclear D gene. Trimming removed 4 bases from V and 6 bases from J, with 16 bases in between. Germline V gene data show CDR1 as SGHRS and CDR2 as YFSETQ. The CDR3 covers 14 residues. The CDR3 loop reads CASSIRTSGAEAFF. The CDR3 DNA is TGCGCCAGCAGCATACGGACGTCAGGAGCTGAAGCTTTCTTT.

Many counts were recorded for this clonotype. The chain is built from TRBV29-1 and TRBJ2-7; either TRBD1 or TRBD2 may fit D (5 bases each). The CDR3 contains 13 residues. Looked up from germline, CDR1 is SQVTM and CDR2 is ANQGSEA. The germline V and J ends were trimmed by 7 bases and 2 bases, with 15 bases remaining between them. CDR3: CSAARGSPYEQYF. The DNA of the CDR3 is TGCAGCGCCGCGAGGGGTTCCCCCTACGAGCAGTACTTC.

The CDR3 is CASSATGSTEAFF. The CDR3, as DNA: TGTGCCAGCAGCGCGACAGGATCCACTGAAGCTTTCTTT. The chain uses TRBV11-3 and TRBJ1-1, with D perhaps matching TRBD1 (6 bases). This CDR3 is 13 amino acids long. In germline, CDR1 is SGHNT, CDR2 YENEEA. Trimming shortened V by 5 bases and J by 4 bases, and 11 bases separated the two germline ends.

The J gene is TRBJ2-2, the V gene TRBV19; D call uncertain. CDR1 and CDR2 (germline): LNHDA, SQIVND (reference sequence). This CDR3 has 14 amino acids. The V end lost 5 bases, the J end lost 1 base, and 8 bases lay between the germline ends. The CDR3 DNA is TGTGCCAGTAGTTCCCAGATGAACACCGGGGAGCTGTTTTTT. Its translation: CASSSQMNTGELFF.

This clonotype was observed a few times. J is TRBJ2-2 and V is TRBV28, with 8 bases identical to TRBD1. J was trimmed by 6 bases and V by 3 bases; bases with no gene match: 6. The CDR3 runs 15 residues. CDR1 MDHEN and CDR2 SYDVKM come from the germline V gene. The CDR3 is CASSFRDRFAGELFF. In DNA, the CDR3 is TGTGCCAGCAGTTTTCGGGACAGGTTTGCCGGGGAGCTGTTTTTT.